The T cell receptor (beta chain) under discussion was sequenced for a study of T cell changes during pregnancy in multiple sclerosis. Libraries were prepared by immunoSEQ multiplex PCR; TCRdb keeps only in-frame clonotypes and omits some of them. Among some 14,000 clones listed, 85% to 90% were seen once. The germline gives CDR1 SGHNT, CDR2 YYREEE (reference sequence). The CDR3 is 14 amino acids. V lost 0 bases, J lost 1 base, and 7 bases lay in between. Sequences were derived from CD8+ T cells from peripheral blood mononuclear cells, sampled after pregnancy. This receptor was obtained from a female donor in good health, enrolled as a control in a pregnancy study. The J gene is TRBJ1-1, the V gene TRBV5-4, with unresolved D. The CDR3 DNA reads as TGTGCCAGCAGCTTGGTGGGCCAGAACACTGAAGCTTTCTTT. This sequence encodes CASSLVGQNTEAFF.